Described below is a single T cell receptor (beta chain) sequence and its context. The data originate from a study of shared clonotypes between healthy human individuals. Study overall: CD4 naive and memory got three plates each, CD8 naive two, CD8 memory one.

In the authors' workflow: Filtering differed for immunoSEQ, which gave only junction sequences without quality scores. TCRdb's table, derived via immunoSEQ multiplex PCR, lists solely in-frame clones and lacks some. The V and J calls and clone size were taken over from that table, and D and trimming were inferred from the DNA. The sample contains some 1.5 million clones, about 96% of which appear only once. Recent acute infections and vaccinations were absent in the healthy HIV-negative adult donors. Material for sequencing was naive CD4+ T cells sorted from blood. Subset meaning: CD45RA+ positively selected. This TCR derives from a man between 25 and 39 years old in good health.

CDR3 sequence: CASSHRLAGGITGELFF. CDR3 DNA: TGTGCCAGCAGCCACCGCCTAGCGGGAGGTATCACCGGGGAGCTGTTTTTT. The chain recombines TRBV11-3 with TRBJ2-2; the match to TRBD2 covers 11 bases. The V segment lost 5 bases and the J segment 4 bases; nucleotides outside the gene matches: 9. CDR1 is SGHNT, CDR2 YENEEA, per germline. This CDR3 contains 17 residues.